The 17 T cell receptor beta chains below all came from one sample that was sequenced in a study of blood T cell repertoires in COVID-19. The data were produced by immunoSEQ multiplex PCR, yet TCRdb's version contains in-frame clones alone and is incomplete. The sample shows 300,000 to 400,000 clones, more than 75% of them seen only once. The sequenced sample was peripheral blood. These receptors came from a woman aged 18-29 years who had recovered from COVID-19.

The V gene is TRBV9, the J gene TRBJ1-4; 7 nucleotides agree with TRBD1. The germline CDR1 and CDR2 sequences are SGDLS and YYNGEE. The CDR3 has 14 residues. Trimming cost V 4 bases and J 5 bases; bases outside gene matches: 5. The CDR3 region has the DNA TGTGCCAGCAGCCCTAGGGGACAGAATGAAAAACTGTTTTTT. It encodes CASSPRGQNEKLFF. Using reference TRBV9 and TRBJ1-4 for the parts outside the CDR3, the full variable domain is DSGVTQTPKHLITATGQRVTLRCSPRSGDLSVYWYQQSLDQGLQFLIQYYNGEERAKGNILERFSAQQFPDLHSELNLSSLELGDSALYFCASSPRGQNEKLFFGSGTQLSVL.

The chain's CDR3 is CASGLVQSGEQYV. The CDR3 DNA is TGTGCTAGTGGTTTGGTCCAGTCTGGCGAGCAGTACGTC. The V call is TRBV12-5, the J call TRBJ2-7; D remains unclear. The ends were cut back, 0 bases at V and 6 bases at J, with 9 bases in the middle. The germline gives CDR1 LGHNT, CDR2 FRNRAP. There are 13 residues in the CDR3.

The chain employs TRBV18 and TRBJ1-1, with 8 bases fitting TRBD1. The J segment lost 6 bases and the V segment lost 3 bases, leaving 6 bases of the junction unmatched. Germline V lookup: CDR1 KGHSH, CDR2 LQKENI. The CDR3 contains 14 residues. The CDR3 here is CASSPTGGGAEAFF. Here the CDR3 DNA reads TGTGCCAGCTCACCTACAGGGGGGGGAGCTGAAGCTTTCTTT.

The CDR3 is CASSIAGGTGYQPQHF. CDR3 nucleotide sequence: TGTGCCAGTAGTATAGCCGGCGGGACAGGATATCAGCCCCAGCATTTT. The chain employs TRBV19 and TRBJ1-5, with 8 bases matching TRBD1. The CDR3 sequence is 16 residues long. J was trimmed by 5 bases and V by 1 base; bases with no gene match: 7. The germline gives CDR1 LNHDA, CDR2 SQIVND (reference sequence).

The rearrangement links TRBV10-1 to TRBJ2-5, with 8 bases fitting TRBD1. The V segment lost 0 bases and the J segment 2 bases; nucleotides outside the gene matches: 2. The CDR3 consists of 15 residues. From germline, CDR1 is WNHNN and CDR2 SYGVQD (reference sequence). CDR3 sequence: CASSESRQGQETQYF. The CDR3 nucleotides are TGCGCCAGCAGTGAGTCGAGACAGGGGCAAGAGACCCAGTACTTC.

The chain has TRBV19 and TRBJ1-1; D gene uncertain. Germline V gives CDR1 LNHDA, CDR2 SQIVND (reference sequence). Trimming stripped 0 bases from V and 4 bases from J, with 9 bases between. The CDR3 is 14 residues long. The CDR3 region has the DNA TGTGCCAGTAGTATAGATCTTACAGCCACTGAAGCTTTCTTT. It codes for CASSIDLTATEAFF.

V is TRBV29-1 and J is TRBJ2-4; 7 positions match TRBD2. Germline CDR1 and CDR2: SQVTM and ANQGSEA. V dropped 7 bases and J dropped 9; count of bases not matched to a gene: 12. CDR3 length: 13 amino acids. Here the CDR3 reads CSGVGLVGGIQYF. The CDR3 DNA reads TGCAGCGGGGTAGGACTAGTCGGTGGCATTCAGTACTTC.

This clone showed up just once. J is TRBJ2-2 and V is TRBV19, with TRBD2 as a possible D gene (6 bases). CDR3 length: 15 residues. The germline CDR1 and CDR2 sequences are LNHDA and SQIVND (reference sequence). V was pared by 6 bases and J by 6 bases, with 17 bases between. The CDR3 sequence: CASSRGGETAGELFF. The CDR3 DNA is TGTGCCAGTAGCCGGGGCGGGGAGACGGCCGGGGAGCTGTTTTTT.

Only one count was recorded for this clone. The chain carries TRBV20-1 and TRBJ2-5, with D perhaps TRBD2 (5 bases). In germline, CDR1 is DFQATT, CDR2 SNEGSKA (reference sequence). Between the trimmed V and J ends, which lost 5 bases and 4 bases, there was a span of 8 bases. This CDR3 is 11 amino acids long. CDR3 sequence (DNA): TGCAGTGCTGCGGAGGCAGAGACCCAGTACTTC. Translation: CSAAEAETQYF.

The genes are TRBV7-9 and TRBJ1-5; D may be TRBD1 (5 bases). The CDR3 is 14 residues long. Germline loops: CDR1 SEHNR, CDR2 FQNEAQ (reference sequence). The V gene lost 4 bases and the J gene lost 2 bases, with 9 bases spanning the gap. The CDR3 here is CASSSPGRNQPQHF. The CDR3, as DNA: TGTGCCAGCAGCTCTCCAGGGCGCAATCAGCCCCAGCATTTT.

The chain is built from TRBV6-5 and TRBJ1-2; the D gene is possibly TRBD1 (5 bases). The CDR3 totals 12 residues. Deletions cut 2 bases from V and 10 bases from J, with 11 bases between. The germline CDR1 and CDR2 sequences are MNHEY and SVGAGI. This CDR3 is CASSYRGGSYTF. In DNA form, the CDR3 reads TGTGCCAGCAGTTACAGGGGAGGGTCCTACACCTTC.

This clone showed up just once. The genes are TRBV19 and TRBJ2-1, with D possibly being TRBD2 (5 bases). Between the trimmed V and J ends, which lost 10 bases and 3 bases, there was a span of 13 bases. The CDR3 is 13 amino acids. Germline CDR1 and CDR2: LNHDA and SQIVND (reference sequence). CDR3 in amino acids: CATTAGNYNEQFF. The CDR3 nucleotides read TGTGCCACTACCGCCGGGAACTACAATGAGCAGTTCTTC.

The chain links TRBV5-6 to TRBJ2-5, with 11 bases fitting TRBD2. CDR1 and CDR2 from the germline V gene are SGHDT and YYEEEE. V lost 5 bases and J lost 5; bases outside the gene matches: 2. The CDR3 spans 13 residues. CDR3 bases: TGTGCCAGCAGTCGACTAGCGGGGGAGACCCAGTACTTC. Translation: CASSRLAGETQYF.

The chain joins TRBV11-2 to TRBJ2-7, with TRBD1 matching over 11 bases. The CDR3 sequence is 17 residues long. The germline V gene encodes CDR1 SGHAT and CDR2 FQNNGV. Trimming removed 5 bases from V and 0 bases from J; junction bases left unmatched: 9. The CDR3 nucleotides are TGTGCCAGCAGCCCGATTTCCGGGACAGGGGGCTCCTACGAGCAGTACGTC. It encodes CASSPISGTGGSYEQYV.

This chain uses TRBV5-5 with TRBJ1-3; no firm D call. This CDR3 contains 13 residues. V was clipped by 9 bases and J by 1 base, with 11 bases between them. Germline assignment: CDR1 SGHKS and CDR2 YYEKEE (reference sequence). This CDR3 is CATAVGSGNTIYF. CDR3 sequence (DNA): TGTGCCACCGCTGTCGGGTCTGGAAACACCATATATTTT.

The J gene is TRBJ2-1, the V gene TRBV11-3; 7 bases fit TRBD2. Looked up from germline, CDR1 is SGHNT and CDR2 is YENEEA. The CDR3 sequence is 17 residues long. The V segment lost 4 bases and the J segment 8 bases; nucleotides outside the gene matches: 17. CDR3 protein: CASSSWVVAGRMDEQFF. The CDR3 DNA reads TGTGCCAGCAGCTCCTGGGTGGTAGCGGGCCGAATGGATGAGCAGTTCTTC.

The CDR3 sequence is CASSYSTTGGYGYTF. CDR3 coding DNA: TGTGCCAGCAGTTATTCAACTACAGGGGGCTATGGCTACACCTTC. The rearrangement uses TRBV6-5 and TRBJ1-2; the match to TRBD1 covers 8 bases. Germline V lookup: CDR1 MNHEY, CDR2 SVGAGI. Unmatched junction bases numbered 7, after V lost 3 bases and J lost 4 bases. The CDR3 runs to 15 residues.